This entry features one TCR beta chain sequence. At one end the junction does not follow the germline gene, possibly because of a read error. TCR beta CDR3 sequences were amplified from RNA transcripts. The HTBI primer set was used in a first-round RT-PCR of the TCR CDR3. TCRdb passed the multiplex PCR reads through MiXCR, listing each CDR3 protein once. Of around 340,000 distinct CDR3 sequences listed, about 20% were seen once; the top ten hold about half. Germline CDR1 is SSHAT and CDR2 is FNYEAQ (reference sequence). The CDR3 is 14 amino acids. This specimen belongs to a study of T cells in Graves' hyperthyroidism and ophthalmopathy.

Input material: blood. The source is a woman in her fifties or sixties with Graves' hyperthyroidism. This chain joins TRBV7-7 and TRBJ1-5, with D possibly being TRBD1 (5 bases). The CDR3: CASSPGGRNQPQHF. The CDR3 region has the DNA TGTGCTAGCAGCCCCGGGGGACGCAATCAGCCCCAGCATTTT.